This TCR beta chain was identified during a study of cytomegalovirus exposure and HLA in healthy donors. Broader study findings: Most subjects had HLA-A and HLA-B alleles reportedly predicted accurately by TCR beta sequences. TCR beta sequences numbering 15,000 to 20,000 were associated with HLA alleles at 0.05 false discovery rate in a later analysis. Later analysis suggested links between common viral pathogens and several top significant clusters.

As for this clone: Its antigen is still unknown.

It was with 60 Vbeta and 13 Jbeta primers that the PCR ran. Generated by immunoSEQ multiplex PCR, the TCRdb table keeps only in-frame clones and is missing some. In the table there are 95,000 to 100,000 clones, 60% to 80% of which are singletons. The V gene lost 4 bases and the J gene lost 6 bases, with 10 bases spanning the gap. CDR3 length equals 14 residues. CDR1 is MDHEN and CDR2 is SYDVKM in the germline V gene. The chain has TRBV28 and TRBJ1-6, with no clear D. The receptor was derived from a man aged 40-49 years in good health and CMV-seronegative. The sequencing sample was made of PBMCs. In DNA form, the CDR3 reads TGTGCCAGCAGTTACGGGTTGCTTAATTCACCCCTCCACTTT. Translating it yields CASSYGLLNSPLHF.